The source of this T cell receptor (beta chain) is a study of blood T cell repertoires in COVID-19. Overall study: Samples of COVID-19 (acute and convalescent) were obtained from the United States, Italy and Spain.

Germline values: CDR1 LNHDA, CDR2 SQIVND (reference sequence). The CDR3 runs 15 residues. Trimming shortened V by 5 bases and J by 5 bases, and 18 bases separated the two germline ends. As handled by the study authors: It was from reference gene primer amplification that nucleated cell counts were estimated. Measured with immunoSEQ multiplex PCR; TCRdb has only the in-frame clones, and not every one. The D gene and trimming were derived from the DNA, and the V and J assignments and clone size from that table. Here the sample spans about 120,000 clones, 60% to 85% being singletons. The chain uses TRBV19 and TRBJ2-5; tentative D call: TRBD1 (6 bases). Sequenced input: peripheral blood. The receptor was isolated from a man between 65 and 85 years old with acute or convalescent COVID-19. CDR3: CASSLDTGLLETQYF. The CDR3 DNA follows: TGTGCCAGTAGTCTCGATACAGGGTTACTGGAGACCCAGTACTTC.